This TCR beta chain is drawn from a study of blood T cells in healthy people across ages. Alongside a J-beta primer mix, a sample-barcoded 5' primer served in a second PCR lasting about 7 to 11 cycles. Each CDR3 protein is one row after TCRdb ran MiXCR on the 5' RACE reads. Here the sample spans under 950,000 distinct CDR3 sequences, about a fifth being singletons. Deletions cut 5 bases from V and 5 bases from J, with 18 bases between. The CDR3 length is 16 residues. The germline gives CDR1 SGHVS, CDR2 FNYEAQ. A note on this clonotype: Antigen: not known.

Study results and caveats: Versus aged donors, long-lived donors had higher diversity and more naive CD4+ cells. It was found that TCR beta diversity correlated strongly with the percentage of naive T cells.

Donation came from healthy Caucasian individuals in Russia who were aged about 6 to 95. Peripheral blood, roughly 9.3 milliliters per donor, was collected. The receptor comes from a man aged 65 to 79 in good health. The V gene is TRBV7-6, the J gene TRBJ2-2; a weak D match, TRBD2 (6 bases). Input material: blood. CDR3 bases: TGTGCCAGCAGCCCCCTCCGTGCGGGGAATACCGGGGAGCTGTTTTTT. This codes for CASSPLRAGNTGELFF. The full variable domain, with the rest looked up from reference TRBV7-6 and TRBJ2-2, is GAGVSQSPRYKVTKRGQDVALRCDPISGHVSLYWYRQALGQGPEFLTYFNYEAQQDKSGLPNDRFSAERPEGSISTLTIQRTEQRDSAMYRCASSPLRAGNTGELFFGEGSRLTVL.